This T cell receptor (beta chain) was sequenced during a study of blood T cells in healthy people across ages. The study's findings and limits: Diversity was higher, and naive CD4+ cells more numerous, in long-lived donors than in aged donors. Changes seen in expanded clonotypes were possibly confounded by donor CMV status left unknown. The diversity estimates, figures obtained from one million T cells, were considered underestimates.

Alongside a J-beta primer mix, a sample-barcoded 5' primer served in a second PCR lasting roughly 6 to 11 cycles. TCRdb reanalysed the 5' RACE reads using MiXCR and keeps one entry per CDR3 protein. Altogether 650,000 to 1,000,000 distinct CDR3 sequences are present, under 40% being singletons, with the ten largest covering about an eighth. About this clonotype itself: Its specificity is not known. The junction and the germline gene differ at one end; a read error may be behind it.

The CDR3 is 14 amino acids. The TCR originated in a young man in good health. Sequenced: blood. V usage is TRBV12-3 or TRBV12-4 and J usage is TRBJ2-3; maybe TRBD2 (5 bases). This chain's CDR3 is CASSLAGRAHTEHF. The DNA for the CDR3 is TGTGCCAGCAGTTTAGCGGGGAGAGCTCATACGGAACATTTT.